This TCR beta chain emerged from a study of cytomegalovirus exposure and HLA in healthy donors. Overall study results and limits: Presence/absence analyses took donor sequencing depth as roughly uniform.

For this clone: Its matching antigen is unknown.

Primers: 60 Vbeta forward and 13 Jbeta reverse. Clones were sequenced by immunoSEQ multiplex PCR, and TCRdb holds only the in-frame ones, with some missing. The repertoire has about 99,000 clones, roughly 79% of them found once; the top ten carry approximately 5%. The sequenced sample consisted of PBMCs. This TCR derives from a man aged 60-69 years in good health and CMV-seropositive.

The CDR3 reads CASSIGQGVSNEQFF. The CDR3 DNA sequence: TGTGCCAGTAGTATAGGACAGGGAGTCTCCAATGAGCAGTTCTTC. The rearrangement links TRBV19 to TRBJ2-1; TRBD1 aligns across 7 bases. The germline CDR1 and CDR2 sequences are LNHDA and SQIVND (reference sequence). This CDR3 is 15 amino acids long. V shed 1 base and J 6 bases; nucleotides not matched to a gene: 6.